This T cell receptor (beta chain) was documented in a study of T cells in narcolepsy. The data were produced by immunoSEQ multiplex PCR, yet TCRdb's version contains in-frame clones alone and is incomplete. The sample lists fewer than 15,000 clones, 85% to 90% occurring once. Notes on the study in general: In some patient and control memory CD4+ samples, autoreactive clones were absent. Blood of same and different patients, but not healthy controls, reportedly held recurring autoreactive clonotypes. Autoreactive HCRT-specific and TRIB2-specific clonotypes were marked in same-patient CSF-versus-blood CD4+ comparisons.

As for this clone: The antigen is unknown.

CDR3 length: 13 residues. CDR1 is MGHDK and CDR2 is SYGVNS in the germline V gene. V was shortened by 4 bases and J by 1 base, with 7 bases between the two germline ends. The sample taken for sequencing was CD45RA- memory CD4+ T cells from PBMCs. The chain has TRBV25-1 and TRBJ1-1; D unclear. This receptor was identified in a human donor with narcolepsy. The DNA of the CDR3 is TGTGCCAGCAGTGTTCCCGGGAACACTGAAGCTTTCTTT. It translates to CASSVPGNTEAFF.